This entry concerns a single T cell receptor beta chain. The target antigen is unknown. The sample comes from a study of blood T cells in healthy people across ages. Healthy individuals of Caucasian origin from Russia, aged roughly 6 to 100, served as donors. Every donor gave ten milliliters of peripheral blood. CDR1 MDHEN and CDR2 SYDVKM come from the germline V gene. The ends were cut back, 7 bases at V and 3 bases at J, with 16 bases in the middle. CDR3 length: 14 residues. With a J-beta primer mix and a sample-barcoded 5' primer, a second PCR ran 7 to 11 cycles. All samples gave at least 2.5 million CDR3-containing paired-end reads. TCRdb reanalysed the 5' RACE reads using MiXCR and keeps one entry per CDR3 protein. The sample carries under 1,000,000 distinct CDR3 sequences, less than 60% recorded once. Broader study findings: Diversity estimates drawn from one million T cells were deemed underestimates.

The chain employs TRBV28 and TRBJ2-7; D perhaps matches TRBD2 (5 bases). Sequencing used blood. This TCR was sampled from a man older than 75 in good health. The DNA of the CDR3 is TGTGCCAGCACCCTCCGGAGCCGGGACTACGAGCAGTACTTC. It specifies CASTLRSRDYEQYF. Based on the CDR3 plus reference TRBV28 and TRBJ2-7, the full variable domain is DVKVTQSSRYLVKRTGEKVFLECVQDMDHENMFWYRQDPGLGLRLIYFSYDVKMKEKGDIPEGYSVSREKKERFSLILESASTNQTSMYLCASTLRSRDYEQYFGPGTRLTVT.